These 17 T cell receptor beta chains were all obtained from the same sample, sequenced in a study of blood T cell repertoires in COVID-19. TCRdb keeps only in-frame clones here, not all; method: immunoSEQ multiplex PCR. Counted here are roughly 250,000 clones, roughly 88% occurring once; the ten biggest clones make up 0.87%. The sequenced material came from peripheral blood. The receptors derive from a human donor with COVID-19, enrolled during active disease. The donor label of this sample is uncertain.

This rearrangement joins TRBV9 to TRBJ1-2; 9 nucleotides agree with TRBD1. V shed 8 bases and J 3 bases; nucleotides not matched to a gene: 23. The CDR3 consists of 19 residues. Germline V lookup: CDR1 SGDLS, CDR2 YYNGEE. CDR3 in amino acids: CASIRGGGQGSYGDYGYTF. Here the CDR3 DNA reads TGTGCCAGTATAAGAGGGGGAGGACAGGGGTCGTATGGAGACTATGGCTACACCTTC.

The gene calls are TRBV3-1 (or the pseudogene TRBV3-2) and TRBJ2-1; D call uncertain. Germline lookup yields CDR1 LGHDT and CDR2 YNNKEL (reference sequence). The CDR3 contains 15 residues. V was trimmed by 0 bases and J by 1 base, leaving 7 bases between them. This CDR3 reads CASSQDLESYNEQFF. The CDR3, as DNA: TGTGCCAGCAGCCAAGATCTGGAGTCCTACAATGAGCAGTTCTTC.

This chain uses TRBV5-1 with TRBJ1-2, with a tentative D call TRBD1 (5 bases). The CDR3 totals 14 residues. Germline V gene lookup returns CDR1 SGHRS and CDR2 YFSETQ. V lost 1 base to trimming and J lost 1 base, with 8 bases between them. The CDR3 DNA reads as TGCGCCAGCAGCTTGAACAGGATTAACTATGGCTACACCTTC. It is translated as CASSLNRINYGYTF.

This chain links TRBV6-1 with TRBJ2-3; possible D gene TRBD2, 6 bases. V shed 4 bases and J shed 1 base, with 15 bases lying between them. Germline V gives CDR1 MNHNS, CDR2 SASEGT. This CDR3 has 16 amino acids. The chain's CDR3 is CASSGRETGGTDTQYF. CDR3 sequence (DNA): TGTGCCAGCAGTGGCCGGGAGACTGGTGGCACAGATACGCAGTATTTT.

The genes are TRBV6-6 and TRBJ2-5; no clear D gene. Trimming removed 0 bases at V and 4 bases at J, with 9 bases between. The germline gives CDR1 MNHNY, CDR2 SVGAGI (reference sequence). The CDR3 is 14 residues long. CDR3 bases: TGTGCCAGCAGTTACTCGGTAGTGATAGAGACCCAGTACTTC. It codes for CASSYSVVIETQYF.

This clone was observed a few times. The chain's CDR3 is CASSPQTNTEAFF. The CDR3 DNA sequence: TGTGCCAGCAGTCCTCAGACTAACACTGAAGCTTTCTTT. The V and J genes are TRBV6-5 and TRBJ1-1; D unresolved. The length of the CDR3 is 13 residues. V lost 5 bases, J lost 2 bases, and 9 bases lay in between. Germline-derived CDR1 and CDR2 are MNHEY and SVGAGI.

The chain has TRBV30 and TRBJ2-7; 8 bases map to TRBD2. The CDR3 totals 16 residues. Losses at the gene ends were 3 bases for V and 2 bases for J; bases not matched to a gene: 12. The germline V gene has CDR1 GTSNPN and CDR2 SVGIG (reference sequence). The CDR3 DNA sequence: TGTGCCTGGAGGGACCCAGGGACGGGAGGGCCCTACGAGCAGTACTTC. Translation gives CAWRDPGTGGPYEQYF.

V gene TRBV30 combines with J gene TRBJ1-2; D remains ambiguous. The CDR3 is 11 residues long. Germline CDR1 is GTSNPN and CDR2 is SVGIG (reference sequence). V dropped 4 bases and J dropped 4 bases, with 7 bases sitting between them. The CDR3 sequence: CAWTPIYGYTF. DNA of the CDR3: TGTGCCTGGACACCTATCTATGGCTACACCTTC.

The chain has TRBV24-1 and TRBJ2-1; TRBD1 might be the D (5 bases). V was trimmed by 4 bases and J by 3 bases, leaving 24 bases between them. CDR1 and CDR2 (germline): KGHDR, SFDVKD. The CDR3 runs to 19 residues. The CDR3 DNA is TGTGCCACCAGTGACCGTATAACCAGGGATAAGGGTATCTACAATGAGCAGTTCTTC. Translating it yields CATSDRITRDKGIYNEQFF.

This chain uses TRBV25-1 with TRBJ2-7; 7 bases are shared with TRBD2. Germline lookup yields CDR1 MGHDK and CDR2 SYGVNS. The CDR3 has 13 residues. Trimming at V came to 6 bases and at J to 0 bases, leaving 2 bases not matched to a gene. CDR3 in DNA: TGTGCCAGCAGGGGGACTACCTCCTACGAGCAGTACTTC. Residues: CASRGTTSYEQYF.

This sequence joins TRBV27 and TRBJ2-5; D remains ambiguous. Germline CDR1 and CDR2: MNHEY and SMNVEV (reference sequence). V shed 5 bases and J shed 5 bases, with 9 bases lying between them. This CDR3 spans 12 amino acids. The CDR3 is CASSPPEETQYF. CDR3 sequence (DNA): TGTGCCAGCAGTCCTCCGGAGGAGACCCAGTACTTC.

The genes are TRBV3-1 (or the pseudogene TRBV3-2) and TRBJ2-2; 8 bases agree with TRBD2. The germline V gene encodes CDR1 LGHDT and CDR2 YNNKEL (reference sequence). Trimming removed 4 bases from V and 4 bases from J; junction bases left unmatched: 8. This CDR3 region has 16 residues. CDR3 coding DNA: TGTGCCAGCAGCCTCACTAGCGGACGTGCCACCGGGGAGCTGTTTTTT. Amino acids: CASSLTSGRATGELFF.

The gene calls are TRBV28 and TRBJ2-7; TRBD1 matches at 10 bases. Germline CDR1 reads MDHEN; CDR2 reads SYDVKM. The V gene end was trimmed by 1 base and the J gene end by 6 bases; junction bases not matched to a gene: 6. This CDR3 contains 15 residues. The CDR3 DNA follows: TGTGCCAGCAGTTTATTCGGACAGGGGGTGGCCGAGCAGTACTTC. It translates to CASSLFGQGVAEQYF.

The genes are TRBV6-4 and TRBJ1-5, with unresolved D. This CDR3 region has 13 residues. Between the trimmed V and J ends, which lost 5 bases and 5 bases, there was a span of 10 bases. Germline CDR1 is MRHNA and CDR2 is SNTAGT. The CDR3 is CASSPNTDQPQHF. DNA for the CDR3: TGTGCCAGCAGTCCAAACACCGATCAGCCCCAGCATTTT.

This clone was found once. The chain employs TRBV11-2 and TRBJ2-1; TRBD2 agrees at 9 bases. The CDR3 consists of 15 residues. The germline V gene encodes CDR1 SGHAT and CDR2 FQNNGV. V shed 3 bases, J shed 0 bases, and the junction held 0 bases outside the gene matches. The CDR3 loop is CASSFSGSSYNEQFF. The CDR3 DNA sequence: TGTGCCAGCAGCTTTAGCGGGAGCTCCTACAATGAGCAGTTCTTC.

Only a few counts were recorded for this clone. The chain links TRBV27 to TRBJ2-1, with TRBD2 identical over 7 bases. Looked up from germline, CDR1 is MNHEY and CDR2 is SMNVEV (reference sequence). This CDR3 has 18 residues. J gave up 0 bases and V 0 bases, and 8 bases lay outside the gene matches. The CDR3 nucleotides are TGTGCCAGCAGTTTATCTTCTAGCGGTTATACCTCCTACAATGAGCAGTTCTTC. Translation: CASSLSSSGYTSYNEQFF.

This chain connects TRBV7-9 to TRBJ1-6; D is perhaps TRBD1 (5 bases). Trimming removed 2 bases at V and 8 bases at J, with 13 bases between. CDR1 and CDR2 (germline): SEHNR, FQNEAQ (reference sequence). CDR3 length equals 15 residues. Here the CDR3 reads CASSLSAIRDSPLHF. CDR3 bases: TGTGCCAGCAGCTTATCAGCGATCAGGGATTCACCCCTCCACTTT.